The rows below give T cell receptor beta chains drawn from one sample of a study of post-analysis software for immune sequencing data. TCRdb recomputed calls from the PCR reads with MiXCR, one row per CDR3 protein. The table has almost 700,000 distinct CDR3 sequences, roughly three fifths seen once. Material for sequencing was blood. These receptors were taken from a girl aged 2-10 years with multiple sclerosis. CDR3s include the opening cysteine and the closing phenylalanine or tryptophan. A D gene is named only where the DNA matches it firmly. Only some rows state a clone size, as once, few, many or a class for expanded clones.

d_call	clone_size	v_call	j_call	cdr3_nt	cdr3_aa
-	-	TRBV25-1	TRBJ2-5	TGTGCCAGCAGTGATCTAGGAGGACTTTCGGGAGAGGTAGTAGAGACCCAGTACTTC	CASSDLGGLSGEVVETQYF
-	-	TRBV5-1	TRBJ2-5	TGCGCCAGCAGCCCGGCTAAGAGTGAGACCCAGTACTTC	CASSPAKSETQYF
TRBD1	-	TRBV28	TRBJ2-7	TGTGCCAGCAGTTCGGGACAGGGGGGTAGAGGGCACGAGCAGTACTTC	CASSSGQGGRGHEQYF
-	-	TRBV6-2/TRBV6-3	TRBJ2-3	TGTGCCAGCTGCACTCCCCGGGATACGCAGTATTTT	CASCTPRDTQYF
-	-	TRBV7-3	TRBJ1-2	TGTGCCAGCAGCTTAACGGGGGGTTCGGATGGCTACACCTTC	CASSLTGGSDGYTF
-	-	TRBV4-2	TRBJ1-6	TGTGCCAGCAGCTACGTAAGGGACGGAAGTCCCCTCCACTTT	CASSYVRDGSPLHF
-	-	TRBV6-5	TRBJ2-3	TGTGCCAGCAGTTCCCGAAACCAAGGTTTCCCAGATACGCAGTATTTT	CASSSRNQGFPDTQYF
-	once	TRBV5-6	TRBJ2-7	TGTGCCAGCAGCCGTCCGGTTCTCTACGAGCAGTACTTC	CASSRPVLYEQYF
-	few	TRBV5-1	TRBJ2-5	TGCGCCAGCAGCTTAGGCCCCGCCCCAGAGACCCAGTACTTC	CASSLGPAPETQYF
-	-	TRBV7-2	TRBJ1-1	TGTGCCAGCAGCTTATGGGTGAACACTGAAGCTTTCTTT	CASSLWVNTEAFF
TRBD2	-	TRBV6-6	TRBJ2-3	TGTGCCAGCAGTTATCCTAGCGGGGGAATGGCAGATACGCAGTATTTT	CASSYPSGGMADTQYF